A single sample gave rise to the 27 T cell receptor beta chains below, sequenced in a study of early T cells in non-severe SARS-CoV-2 infection. TCRdb recomputed calls from the 5' RACE reads with MiXCR, one row per CDR3 protein. The data show about 76,000 distinct CDR3 sequences, roughly 10% seen once. Sequenced input: whole blood. These receptors were obtained from an adult who was a healthcare worker with PCR-confirmed SARS-CoV-2 infection or an uninfected control (not recorded which).

This clonotype has a count of ten or more. V gene TRBV5-4 combines with J gene TRBJ2-6; no clear D gene. Germline V gene data show CDR1 as SGHNT and CDR2 as YYREEE (reference sequence). The CDR3 spans 15 residues. The V and J ends lost 3 bases and 0 bases respectively, with 7 bases between them. CDR3 bases: TGTGCCAGCAGCTGGATGGTCTCTGGGGCCAACGTCCTGACTTTC. It codes for CASSWMVSGANVLTF.

The chain carries TRBV7-3 and TRBJ2-1; D possibly corresponds to TRBD1 (6 bases). Trimming shortened V by 5 bases and J by 7 bases, and 12 bases separated the two germline ends. Germline-derived CDR1 and CDR2 are SGHTA and FQGTGA. The CDR3 runs 13 residues. Here the CDR3 DNA reads TGTGCCAGCAGCCCGGACAGTGAGAATGAGCAGTTCTTC. Protein product: CASSPDSENEQFF. The full variable domain, its missing parts supplied by reference TRBV7-3 and TRBJ2-1, is GAGVSQTPSNKVTEKGKYVELRCDPISGHTALYWYRQSLGQGPEFLIYFQGTGAADDSGLPNDRFFAVRPEGSVSTLKIQRTERGDSAVYLCASSPDSENEQFFGPGTRLTVL.

This clonotype occurred a few times. This chain connects TRBV19 to TRBJ2-7, with 12 bases fitting TRBD1. The V gene's germline CDR1 is LNHDA and CDR2 SQIVND (reference sequence). The CDR3 spans 15 residues. Trimming at V came to 9 bases and at J to 0 bases, leaving 6 bases not matched to a gene. DNA for the CDR3: TGTGCCAGCACCCGGGGACAGGGGGCCTCCTACGAGCAGTACTTC. This translates into CASTRGQGASYEQYF.

This clonotype was picked up many times. The CDR3 spells CASSRGATNEKLFF. The CDR3 DNA is TGTGCCAGCAGCCGGGGTGCAACTAATGAAAAACTGTTTTTT. The chain links TRBV7-9 to TRBJ1-4; the D is unclear. The CDR3 has 14 amino acids. CDR1 and CDR2 from the germline V gene are SEHNR and FQNEAQ (reference sequence). Trimming removed 5 bases at V and 0 bases at J, with 7 bases between.

A few counts support this clonotype. The chain joins TRBV6-2 or TRBV6-3 to TRBJ2-1; 12 bases are a match to TRBD2. Germline loops: CDR1 MNHEY, CDR2 SVGEGT. With 6 bases clipped from V and 2 bases from J, the junction kept 11 bases outside the gene matches. The CDR3 sequence is 18 residues long. The CDR3 here is CASRARLAGGSPYNEQFF. The CDR3, as DNA: TGTGCCAGCAGAGCGCGGCTAGCGGGGGGGTCCCCCTACAATGAGCAGTTCTTC.

This clonotype occurred many times. CDR3 amino acids: CASSLGAADLNQPQHF. The CDR3 DNA reads as TGCGCCAGCAGCTTGGGGGCAGCAGACCTGAATCAGCCCCAGCATTTT. The chain links TRBV5-1 to TRBJ1-5; D ambiguous. The CDR3 has 16 residues. Germline CDR1 is SGHRS and CDR2 is YFSETQ. V was pared by 0 bases and J by 4 bases, with 14 bases between.

V and J are TRBV11-3 and TRBJ2-1; 9 bases line up with TRBD2. The trim removed 4 bases at V and 6 bases at J, leaving 7 bases unmatched. The germline gives CDR1 SGHNT, CDR2 YENEEA. The CDR3 sequence is 15 residues long. DNA for the CDR3: TGTGCCAGCAGCTCGAGGAGCGGGGGGTTCAATGAGCAGTTCTTC. Its protein product is CASSSRSGGFNEQFF. The variable domain in full, with the rest retrieved from reference TRBV11-3 and TRBJ2-1, is EAGVVQSPRYKIIEKKQPVAFWCNPISGHNTLYWYLQNLGQGPELLIRYENEEAVDDSQLPKDRFSAERLKGVDSTLKIQPAELGDSAVYLCASSSRSGGFNEQFFGPGTRLTVL.

The chain employs TRBV7-2 and TRBJ2-7; D may match TRBD1 or TRBD2 (5 bases each). The germline V and J ends were trimmed by 5 bases and 3 bases, with 17 bases remaining between them. The CDR3 spans 15 residues. CDR1 is SGHTA and CDR2 is FQGNSA in the germline V gene. The CDR3 coding sequence is TGTGCCAGCAGCCAGGCCGGGACGGACGTCTACGAGCAGTACTTC. It is translated as CASSQAGTDVYEQYF. Combining the CDR3 with reference TRBV7-2 and TRBJ2-7 gives the whole variable domain GAGVSQSPSNKVTEKGKDVELRCDPISGHTALYWYRQSLGQGLEFLIYFQGNSAPDKSGLPSDRFSAERTGGSVSTLTIQRTQQEDSAVYLCASSQAGTDVYEQYFGPGTRLTVT.

This clonotype has only one observation. This chain links TRBV12-3 or TRBV12-4 with TRBJ2-1; D perhaps matches TRBD2 (6 bases). This CDR3 has 14 residues. Trimming shortened V by 6 bases and J by 8 bases, and 17 bases separated the two germline ends. CDR3 amino acids: CASSQDWGVHEQFF. CDR3 nucleotides: TGTGCCAGCAGCCAGGATTGGGGGGTCCATGAGCAGTTCTTC.

At least ten counts were recorded for this clonotype. The chain is built from TRBV5-4 and TRBJ2-2; D unclear. V lost 3 bases and J 0 bases, leaving 15 bases between the germline ends. Germline assignment: CDR1 SGHNT and CDR2 YYREEE (reference sequence). The CDR3 covers 17 residues. The CDR3 sequence: CASSSLRAASNTGELFF. CDR3 nucleotides: TGTGCCAGCAGCTCCCTCCGGGCAGCATCGAACACCGGGGAGCTGTTTTTT.

This clonotype was counted ten times or more. CDR3 loop: CSARRDRAYQETQYF. CDR3 DNA: TGCAGTGCTAGAAGGGACAGGGCGTACCAAGAGACCCAGTACTTC. The chain combines TRBV20-1 with TRBJ2-5; 9 nucleotides agree with TRBD1. The germline V gene encodes CDR1 DFQATT and CDR2 SNEGSKA (reference sequence). V lost 2 bases to trimming and J lost 0 bases; unmatched junction nucleotides: 4. The CDR3 totals 15 residues.

Notes on this clonotype: Relative to the germline gene, one junction end is altered; a read error may explain this. The chain carries TRBV12-3 or TRBV12-4 and TRBJ2-2, with TRBD1 matching 7 bases. CDR3 length: 16 residues. The DNA for the CDR3 is TGCGCCAGCAGTTCCCCCGACAGGGAAAAGGCCGGGGAGCTGTTTTTT. It is translated as CASSSPDREKAGELFF.

Ten or more counts support this clonotype. This chain connects TRBV19 to TRBJ1-1; D is uncertain. The CDR3 length is 15 residues. Germline V gene sequence: CDR1 LNHDA, CDR2 SQIVND (reference sequence). Trimming took 8 bases from V and 1 from J, leaving 17 bases between them. CDR3 sequence: CASFDSNGRNTEAFF. The CDR3 region has the DNA TGTGCCAGTTTTGACTCGAACGGCAGGAACACTGAAGCTTTCTTT.

In the case of this clonotype: This could be a read error, since a much larger clone is one nucleotide away. The missing conserved phenylalanine or tryptophan at the end of this CDR3 makes a read error likely. The J gene is TRBJ1-2, the V gene TRBV6-2 or TRBV6-3; TRBD1 matches 12 bases. The V segment lost 5 bases and the J segment 8 bases; nucleotides outside the gene matches: 9. This CDR3 has 15 amino acids. CDR1 is MNHEY, CDR2 SVGEGT, per germline. The CDR3 reads CASSPGQGALRGYTL. DNA for the CDR3: TGTGCCAGCAGTCCGGGACAGGGGGCTTTGAGAGGCTACACCTTA.

This clonotype showed up just a few times. This sequence joins TRBV9 and TRBJ2-7, with D tentatively TRBD2 (5 bases). The CDR3 contains 14 residues. Trimming shortened V by 0 bases and J by 2 bases, and 9 bases separated the two germline ends. CDR1 SGDLS and CDR2 YYNGEE come from the germline V gene. The CDR3 loop is CASSVEPGTYEQYF. The CDR3 region has the DNA TGTGCCAGCAGCGTAGAACCGGGGACCTACGAGCAGTACTTC.

The chain carries TRBV20-1 and TRBJ1-1; D unresolved. The V gene's germline CDR1 is DFQATT and CDR2 SNEGSKA (reference sequence). The CDR3 covers 16 residues. Between the trimmed V and J ends, which lost 0 bases and 1 base, there was a span of 15 bases. Here the CDR3 reads CSARDTAQAWNTEAFF. CDR3 nucleotide sequence: TGCAGTGCTAGAGATACGGCGCAGGCATGGAACACTGAAGCTTTCTTT.

The CDR3 DNA is TGCAGCGTTGCCCCATTAGCGGGGCTGTCGTACATTCAGTACTTC. Amino acids: CSVAPLAGLSYIQYF. The rearrangement joins TRBV29-1 to TRBJ2-4, with 8 bases identical to TRBD2. The CDR3 is 15 amino acids. With V trimmed by 4 bases and J by 8 bases, 13 bases remained unmatched. Germline CDR1 is SQVTM and CDR2 is ANQGSEA.

The rearrangement uses TRBV18 and TRBJ1-5; D is undetermined. CDR3 size: 12 residues. Looked up from germline, CDR1 is KGHSH and CDR2 is LQKENI. With 3 bases removed from V and 7 bases from J, the gap between germline ends came to 7 bases. The CDR3 DNA follows: TGTGCCAGCTCACCGGGAGAGCAGCCCCAGCATTTT. Translation: CASSPGEQPQHF.

Ten or more counts support this clonotype. This chain uses TRBV4-3 with TRBJ2-3; TRBD1 matches 9 bases. Germline lookup yields CDR1 LGHNA and CDR2 YSLEER. The CDR3 sequence is 17 residues long. The V gene end was trimmed by 1 base and the J gene end by 5 bases; junction bases not matched to a gene: 10. CDR3 nucleotide sequence: TGCGCCAGCAGCCAAGTAGGGGGACAGGGATTTGGAGATACGCAGTATTTT. Its protein is CASSQVGGQGFGDTQYF.

The chain recombines TRBV18 with TRBJ1-1; TRBD1 agrees at 10 bases. This CDR3 spans 14 amino acids. V lost 7 bases and J lost 5; bases outside the gene matches: 7. Germline V gene lookup returns CDR1 KGHSH and CDR2 LQKENI. The CDR3 DNA follows: TGTGCCAGCTTGCGGGGGGACAGGGGAACTGAAGCTTTCTTT. It codes for CASLRGDRGTEAFF.

This clonotype occurred a few times. The chain employs TRBV30 and TRBJ1-2; no definite D call. Looked up from germline, CDR1 is GTSNPN and CDR2 is SVGIG (reference sequence). V gave up 1 base and J gave up 3 bases, with 3 bases separating them. The CDR3 length is 11 residues. CDR3 sequence: CAWSEDYGYTF. The CDR3, as DNA: TGTGCCTGGAGTGAAGACTATGGCTACACCTTC.

The J gene is TRBJ2-3, the V gene TRBV7-6, with 10 positions matching TRBD2. J gave up 2 bases and V 4 bases, and 12 bases lay outside the gene matches. The length of the CDR3 is 18 residues. CDR1 SGHVS and CDR2 FNYEAQ come from the germline V gene. The CDR3: CASSSSSSGGKLTDTQYF. CDR3 sequence (DNA): TGTGCCAGCAGCTCCTCAAGTAGCGGGGGGAAACTCACAGATACGCAGTATTTT.

In this sample, this clonotype turned up many times. The V gene is TRBV12-3 or TRBV12-4, the J gene TRBJ2-3, with no clear D. V lost 6 bases and J lost 3, with 7 bases in between. This CDR3 spans 12 amino acids. The CDR3 DNA sequence: TGTGCCAGCAGCCGGCGAACAGATACGCAGTATTTT. Protein sequence: CASSRRTDTQYF.

This clonotype was seen more than once but under ten times. The chain has TRBV6-2 or TRBV6-3 and TRBJ1-1; the D is unclear. Germline CDR1 reads MNHEY; CDR2 reads SVGEGT. The CDR3 sequence is 12 residues long. The CDR3 loop reads CATGRMNTEAFF. CDR3 DNA: TGTGCTACTGGACGGATGAACACTGAAGCTTTCTTT.

This clonotype appeared a single time. This chain uses TRBV11-2 with TRBJ1-6; D possibly corresponds to TRBD1 (6 bases). V was clipped by 4 bases and J by 10 bases, with 14 bases between them. This CDR3 contains 14 residues. Per germline, CDR1 SGHAT and CDR2 FQNNGV. The CDR3 is CASSSGAARSPLHF. CDR3 DNA sequence: TGTGCCAGCAGCTCAGGGGCTGCGCGGTCACCCCTCCACTTT.

V usage is TRBV6-5 and J usage is TRBJ2-2, with 7 positions matching TRBD2. The CDR3 covers 15 residues. Germline V CDR1 and CDR2: MNHEY, SVGAGI. V gave up 6 bases and J gave up 4 bases; unmatched junction bases: 8. The CDR3, as DNA: TGTGCCAGCAGGGGGAAAGCGGGGACCACCGGGGAGCTGTTTTTT. This gives the protein CASRGKAGTTGELFF.

This clonotype appeared many times. The rearrangement joins TRBV7-2 to TRBJ2-7; D is undetermined. The germline gives CDR1 SGHTA, CDR2 FQGNSA. This CDR3 spans 13 amino acids. The ends were cut back, 2 bases at V and 3 bases at J, with 8 bases in the middle. The CDR3, as DNA: TGTGCCAGCAGCTTAAAAAGTAACTACGAGCAGTACTTC. This encodes CASSLKSNYEQYF. The full variable domain, completed using reference TRBV7-2 and TRBJ2-7, is GAGVSQSPSNKVTEKGKDVELRCDPISGHTALYWYRQSLGQGLEFLIYFQGNSAPDKSGLPSDRFSAERTGGSVSTLTIQRTQQEDSAVYLCASSLKSNYEQYFGPGTRLTVT.